The 9 T cell receptor beta chains below were found in one sample sequenced in a study of cytomegalovirus exposure and HLA in healthy donors. It was with 60 Vbeta and 13 Jbeta primers that the PCR ran. Produced via immunoSEQ multiplex PCR; TCRdb's table is partial and in-frame only. Of around 150,000 clones listed, around 60% are singletons. Source material: PBMCs. The origin of the receptors is a woman aged 60-70 years in good health and CMV-seropositive.

CDR3 residues: CASSLLSGRNYEQYF. The CDR3 bases are TGTGCCAGCAGCCTCCTTAGCGGGAGAAACTACGAGCAGTACTTC. The chain uses TRBV7-9 and TRBJ2-7; 9 bases match TRBD2. The V gene end was trimmed by 5 bases and the J gene end by 3 bases; junction bases not matched to a gene: 8. CDR3 length: 15 residues. Germline-derived CDR1 and CDR2 are SEHNR and FQNEAQ (reference sequence).

The chain carries TRBV27 and TRBJ2-7; possible D gene TRBD1, 6 bases. Germline CDR1 is MNHEY and CDR2 is SMNVEV (reference sequence). The CDR3 has 14 residues. V lost 5 bases and J 2 bases, leaving 13 bases between the germline ends. The CDR3 is CASSIPGHPYEQYF. CDR3 DNA sequence: TGTGCCAGCAGTATCCCGGGACACCCCTACGAGCAGTACTTC.

The chain has TRBV9 and TRBJ2-5, with D uncertain. The CDR3 spans 14 residues. V was trimmed by 4 bases and J by 1 base, leaving 11 bases between them. CDR1 is SGDLS, CDR2 YYNGEE, per germline. The CDR3 DNA follows: TGTGCCAGCAGCAGGAGTAGTCCCCAAGAGACCCAGTACTTC. Amino acid sequence: CASSRSSPQETQYF.

This clone was counted a few times. The chain joins TRBV7-9 to TRBJ2-3; 7 bases agree with TRBD1. Germline V lookup: CDR1 SEHNR, CDR2 FQNEAQ (reference sequence). The CDR3 has 15 residues. Losses at the gene ends were 5 bases for V and 0 bases for J; bases not matched to a gene: 5. The CDR3 DNA reads TGTGCCAGCAGCCCACAGGGGATGAGCACAGATACGCAGTATTTT. As protein: CASSPQGMSTDTQYF.

The chain couples TRBV30 to TRBJ2-3; possible D gene TRBD2, 5 bases. V shed 0 bases and J shed 5 bases, with 15 bases lying between them. This CDR3 region has 15 residues. CDR1 is GTSNPN, CDR2 SVGIG, per germline (reference sequence). Here the CDR3 reads CAWSVGSPLKDTQYF. The CDR3 DNA is TGTGCCTGGAGTGTAGGGAGCCCACTTAAAGATACGCAGTATTTT.

This clone was seen only a few times. This sequence joins TRBV10-3 and TRBJ1-3; a possible D gene is TRBD1 (6 bases). This CDR3 has 15 residues. V shed 3 bases and J shed 0 bases, with 9 bases lying between them. Germline V lookup: CDR1 ENHRY, CDR2 SYGVKD. Written as DNA, the CDR3 is TGTGCCATCAGTGACCCGGACAGCTCTGGAAACACCATATATTTT. Residues: CAISDPDSSGNTIYF.

This rearrangement joins TRBV9 to TRBJ1-6; D gene ambiguous. Germline V lookup: CDR1 SGDLS, CDR2 YYNGEE. The CDR3 contains 14 residues. V was clipped by 1 base and J by 5 bases, with 7 bases between them. CDR3 sequence (DNA): TGTGCCAGCAGCGTAAGCAGGAATAATTCACCCCTCCACTTT. Translated, it gives CASSVSRNNSPLHF.

The chain has TRBV28 and TRBJ2-7; D is undetermined. V was clipped by 6 bases and J by 2 bases, with 8 bases between them. This CDR3 is 12 amino acids long. Germline loops: CDR1 MDHEN, CDR2 SYDVKM. In DNA form, the CDR3 reads TGTGCCAGCAGGACCGAGGCCTACGAGCAGTACTTC. Translated, it gives CASRTEAYEQYF.

The chain combines TRBV2 with TRBJ2-1; TRBD2 matches 10 bases. The V gene's germline CDR1 is SNHLY and CDR2 FYNNEI. The CDR3 consists of 13 residues. The V gene end was trimmed by 6 bases and the J gene end by 5 bases; junction bases not matched to a gene: 1. The CDR3 DNA reads as TGTGCCAGCAGACTAGCGGGAAACAATGAGCAGTTCTTC. This sequence encodes CASRLAGNNEQFF.